The sequence of this TCR beta chain was determined in a study of cytomegalovirus exposure and HLA in healthy donors. The study ran its PCR with 60 Vbeta and 13 Jbeta primers. TCRdb's table, derived via immunoSEQ multiplex PCR, lists solely in-frame clones and lacks some. The table shows around 59,000 clones, with about 83% occurring only once. Donors counted as nominally healthy when sampled, yet unrecorded immune exposures were likely. The CDR3 totals 15 residues. CDR1 and CDR2 (germline): SGHRS, YFSETQ. J gave up 4 bases and V 3 bases, and 9 bases lay outside the gene matches. The TCR comes from a human donor in good health. The sequenced material came from PBMCs. The chain carries TRBV5-1 and TRBJ1-1; 7 bases fit TRBD1. The CDR3 DNA follows: TGCGCCAGCAGCTGGGAGACAGGGAGAGGCACTGAAGCTTTCTTT. This gives the protein CASSWETGRGTEAFF.